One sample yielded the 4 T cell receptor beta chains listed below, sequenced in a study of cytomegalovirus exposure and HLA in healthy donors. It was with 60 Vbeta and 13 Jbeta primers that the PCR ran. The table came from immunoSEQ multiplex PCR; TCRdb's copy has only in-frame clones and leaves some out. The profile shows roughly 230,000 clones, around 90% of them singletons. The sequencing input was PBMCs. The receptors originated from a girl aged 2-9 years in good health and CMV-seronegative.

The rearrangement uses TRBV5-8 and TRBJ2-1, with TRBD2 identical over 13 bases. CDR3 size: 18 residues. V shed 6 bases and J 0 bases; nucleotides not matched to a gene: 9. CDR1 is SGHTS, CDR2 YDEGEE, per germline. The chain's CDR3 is CASIPGLAGFSSYNEQFF. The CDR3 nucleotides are TGTGCCAGCATCCCGGGACTAGCGGGATTCAGCTCCTACAATGAGCAGTTCTTC.

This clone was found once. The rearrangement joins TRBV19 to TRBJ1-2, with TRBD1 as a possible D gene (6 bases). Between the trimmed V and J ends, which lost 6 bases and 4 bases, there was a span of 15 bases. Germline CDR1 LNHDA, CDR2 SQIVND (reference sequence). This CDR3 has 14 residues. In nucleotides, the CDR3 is TGTGCCAGTAGCCTGAAGACAGGTTTCTATGGCTACACCTTC. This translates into CASSLKTGFYGYTF.

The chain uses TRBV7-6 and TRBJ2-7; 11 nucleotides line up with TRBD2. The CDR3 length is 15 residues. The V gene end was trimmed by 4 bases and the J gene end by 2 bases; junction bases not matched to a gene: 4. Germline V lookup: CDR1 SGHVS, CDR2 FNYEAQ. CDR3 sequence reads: CASSYGTSGTYEQYF. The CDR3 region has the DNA TGTGCCAGCAGCTACGGGACTAGCGGCACCTACGAGCAGTACTTC.

The CDR3 is CASSDPTGTPSQYF. The CDR3 nucleotides read TGTGCCAGCAGTGACCCAACCGGGACACCCAGCCAGTACTTC. The chain is built from TRBV6-1 and TRBJ2-7; D may be TRBD1 (6 bases). The germline gives CDR1 MNHNS, CDR2 SASEGT. This CDR3 region has 14 residues. The germline V and J ends were trimmed by 3 bases and 10 bases, with 19 bases remaining between them.